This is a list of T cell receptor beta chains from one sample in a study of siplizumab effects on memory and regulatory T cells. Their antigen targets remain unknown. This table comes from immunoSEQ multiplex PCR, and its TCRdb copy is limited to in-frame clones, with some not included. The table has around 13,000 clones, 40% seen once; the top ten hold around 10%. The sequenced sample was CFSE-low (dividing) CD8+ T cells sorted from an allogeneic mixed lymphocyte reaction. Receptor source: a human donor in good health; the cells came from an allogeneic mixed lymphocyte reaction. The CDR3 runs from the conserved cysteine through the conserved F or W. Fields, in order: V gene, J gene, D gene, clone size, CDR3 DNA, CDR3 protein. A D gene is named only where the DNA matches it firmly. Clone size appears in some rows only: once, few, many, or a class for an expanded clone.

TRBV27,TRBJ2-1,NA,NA,TGTGCCAGCAGTTTGAGCCGGGACACAGAGCAGTTCTTC,CASSLSRDTEQFF
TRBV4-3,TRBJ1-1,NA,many,TGCGCCAGCGGATGGACGGTGAACACTGAAGCTTTCTTT,CASGWTVNTEAFF
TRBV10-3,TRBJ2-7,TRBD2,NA,TGTGCCATCAGTGGCGAGAGCGGGGGGGCATTCTACGAGCAGTACTTC,CAISGESGGAFYEQYF
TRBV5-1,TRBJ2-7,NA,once,TGCGCCAGCAGCTTTTTCGGGGGCTCCTACGAGCAGTACTTC,CASSFFGGSYEQYF
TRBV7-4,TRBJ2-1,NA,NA,TGTGCCAGCAGCCAAGGGGAGGAAGAGGGATACTACAATGAGCAGTTCTTC,CASSQGEEEGYYNEQFF
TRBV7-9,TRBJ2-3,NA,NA,TGTGCCAGCAGCTTAATACAGCCTAGCACAGATACGCAGTATTTT,CASSLIQPSTDTQYF
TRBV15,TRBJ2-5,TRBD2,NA,TGTGCCACCAGCAGAGATGTACTAGCGGGCCGATCCGGAGAGACCCAGTACTTC,CATSRDVLAGRSGETQYF
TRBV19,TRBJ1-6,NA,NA,TGTGCCAGTAGTATCCCGGGGCCGTTTTCACCCCTCCACTTT,CASSIPGPFSPLHF
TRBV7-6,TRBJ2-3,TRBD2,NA,TGTGCCAGCAGCACCGGCCCCGTTTCTAGCGGGGGGACCGAAGATACGCAGTATTTT,CASSTGPVSSGGTEDTQYF
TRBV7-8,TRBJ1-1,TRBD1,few,TGTGCCAGCAGCTCGGGACAGTGGAACACTGAAGCTTTCTTT,CASSSGQWNTEAFF
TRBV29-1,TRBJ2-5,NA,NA,TGCAGCGCCGCCCCTAGTGGGATCCAAGAGACCCAGTACTTC,CSAAPSGIQETQYF
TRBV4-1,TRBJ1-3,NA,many,TGCGCCAGCAGCCACGACAGGAGCTCTGGAAACACCATATATTTT,CASSHDRSSGNTIYF
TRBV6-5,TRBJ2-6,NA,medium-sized,TGTGCCAGCAGTTATGAGGGCTTCTCTGGGGCCAACGTCCTGACTTTC,CASSYEGFSGANVLTF
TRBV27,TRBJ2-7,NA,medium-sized,TGTGCCAGCAGTTTCCTGGGACCTTCCTACGAGCAGTACTTC,CASSFLGPSYEQYF
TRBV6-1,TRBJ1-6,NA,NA,TGTGCCAGCAGTACGGGACTGCATAATTCACCCCTCCACTTT,CASSTGLHNSPLHF
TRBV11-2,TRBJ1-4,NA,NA,TGTGCCAGCAGCTTAGGTCCGGTAATGGTTGAAAAACTGTTTTTT,CASSLGPVMVEKLFF
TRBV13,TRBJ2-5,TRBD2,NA,TGTGCCAGCAGCTTACTATCGGGAGGAGGAGAGACCCAGTACTTC,CASSLLSGGGETQYF
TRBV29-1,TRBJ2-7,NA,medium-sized,TGCAGCGTCGAGACGACGGAAGCCTACGAGCAGTACTTC,CSVETTEAYEQYF
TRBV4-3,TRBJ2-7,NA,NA,TGCGCCAGCAGCCTTGCGGCCGAGCAGTACTTC,CASSLAAEQYF
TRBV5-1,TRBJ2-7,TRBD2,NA,TGCGCCAGCAGCCCCTGGCTAGCGGCTACCTACGAGCAGTACTTC,CASSPWLAATYEQYF
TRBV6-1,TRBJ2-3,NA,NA,TGTGCCAGCAGTGAAGTGGGGTGGGTAGCAGATACGCAGTATTTT,CASSEVGWVADTQYF
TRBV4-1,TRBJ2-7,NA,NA,TGCGCCAGCAGCCAAGCCGGGTACGAGCAGTACTTC,CASSQAGYEQYF
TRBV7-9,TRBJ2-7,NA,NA,TGTGCCAGCAGCTTTTTGGGGGATTCCTACGAGCAGTACTTC,CASSFLGDSYEQYF
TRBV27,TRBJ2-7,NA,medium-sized,TGTGCCAGCAGTATCGCACGGTTAAACTACGAGCAGTACTTC,CASSIARLNYEQYF
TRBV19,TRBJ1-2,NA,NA,TGTGCCAGTAGTATATCCCCAGGTTTCTATGGCTACACCTTC,CASSISPGFYGYTF
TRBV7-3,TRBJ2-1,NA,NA,TGTGCCAGCAGCTTTGACACCAATGAGCAGTTCTTC,CASSFDTNEQFF
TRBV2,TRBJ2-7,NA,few,TGTGCCAGCAGTGATTTCGGGAGCTCCTACGAGCAGTACTTC,CASSDFGSSYEQYF
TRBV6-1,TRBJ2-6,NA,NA,TGTGCCAGCAGTGAATGGGTTCCTGGGGCCAACGTCCTGACTTTC,CASSEWVPGANVLTF
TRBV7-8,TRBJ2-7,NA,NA,TGTGCCAGCAGCAAGATGGGGGGACACGAGCAGTACTTC,CASSKMGGHEQYF
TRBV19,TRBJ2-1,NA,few,TGTGCCAGTAGTGTGACTTTGTACAATGAGCAGTTCTTC,CASSVTLYNEQFF
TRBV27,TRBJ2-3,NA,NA,TGTGCCAGCAGTTTATCTCCCGGGACGACTAGCACAGATACGCAGTATTTT,CASSLSPGTTSTDTQYF
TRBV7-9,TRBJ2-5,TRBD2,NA,TGTGCCAGCAGCTTAGTACCTAGCGGGAGCCCCGGGGAGACCCAGTACTTC,CASSLVPSGSPGETQYF
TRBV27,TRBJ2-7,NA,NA,TGTGCCAGCAGTTGGGGCCCCTCCTACGAGCAGTACTTC,CASSWGPSYEQYF
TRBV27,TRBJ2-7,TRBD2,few,TGTGCCAGCAGTTTAGCGGGGGGGCCCTACGAGCAGTACTTC,CASSLAGGPYEQYF
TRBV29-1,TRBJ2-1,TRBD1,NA,TGCAGCGCTAACGGACAGGGGGTCTACAATGAGCAGTTCTTC,CSANGQGVYNEQFF
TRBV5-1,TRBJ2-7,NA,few,TGCGCCAGCAGCTTGGCTTGGGGGTTAGGCTCCTACGAGCAGTACTTC,CASSLAWGLGSYEQYF
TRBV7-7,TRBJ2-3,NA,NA,TGTGCTAGCAGCTTAGGACGGGGCACTAGCACAGATACGCAGTATTTT,CASSLGRGTSTDTQYF
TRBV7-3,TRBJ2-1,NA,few,TGTGCCAGCAGCTCCTTTGGAGCTAGCTCCTACAATGAGCAGTTCTTC,CASSSFGASSYNEQFF
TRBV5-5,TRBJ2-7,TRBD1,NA,TGTGCCAGCAGCTTCGGGACAGCAGGCGAGCAGTACTTC,CASSFGTAGEQYF
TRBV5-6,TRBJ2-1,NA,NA,TGTGCCAGCAGCAGTTTAGCCAATGAGCAGTTCTTC,CASSSLANEQFF
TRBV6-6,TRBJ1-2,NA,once,TGTGCCAGCAGTTTCATCGGACGGGATGGCTACACCTTC,CASSFIGRDGYTF
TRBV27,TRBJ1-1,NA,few,TGTGCCAGCAGTTGGGGCGGGGGGTTTGAAGCTTTCTTT,CASSWGGGFEAFF
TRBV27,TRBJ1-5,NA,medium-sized,TGTGCCAGCAGTTTAGGCGGTATCAATCAGCCCCAGCATTTT,CASSLGGINQPQHF
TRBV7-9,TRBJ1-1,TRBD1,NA,TGTGCCAGCAGCGGGGGACAGGGGAACACTGAAGCTTTCTTT,CASSGGQGNTEAFF
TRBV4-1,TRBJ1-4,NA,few,TGCGCCAGCAGCCAAGAGAGTTGGGAAGGGGAAAAACTGTTTTTT,CASSQESWEGEKLFF
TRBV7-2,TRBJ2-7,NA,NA,TGTGCCAGCAGCTTTTCCTTACCCTCCTACGAGCAGTACTTC,CASSFSLPSYEQYF
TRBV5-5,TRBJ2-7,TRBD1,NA,TGTGCCAGCAGCACAGGACAGGGGGCTGGTGAGCAGTACTTC,CASSTGQGAGEQYF
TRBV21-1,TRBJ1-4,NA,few,TGTGCCAGGACACGGGACAGGGACAATGAAAAACTGTTTTTT,CARTRDRDNEKLFF